These 30 T cell receptor beta chains came from one sample sequenced in a study of T-cell reconstitution after alpha-beta-depleted transplantation in children. The TCRbeta library was prepared with unique molecular identifiers. TCRdb re-derived calls from the PCR reads in MiXCR, one entry per CDR3 protein. The table has approximately 630,000 distinct CDR3 sequences, around 12% seen once; the top ten hold around 0.76%. The input for sequencing was PBMCs, taken before TCRalphabeta/CD19-depleted stem cell transplant. The source is a girl aged 2 to 10 with congenital amegakaryocytic thrombocytopenia, due to receive a stem cell transplant.

This clonotype was recorded many times. The rearrangement links TRBV5-1 to TRBJ2-1, with D hard to call. This CDR3 contains 13 residues. The germline CDR1 and CDR2 sequences are SGHRS and YFSETQ. The V end was cut by 0 bases, the J end by 6 bases, with 7 bases between. The CDR3, as DNA: TGCGCCAGCAGCTTGGCCTTGTTCAATGAGCAGTTCTTC. Protein: CASSLALFNEQFF.

This clonotype was detected a few times. This chain connects TRBV11-2 to TRBJ2-7; no firm D call. The CDR3 is made up of 15 amino acids. In germline, CDR1 is SGHAT, CDR2 FQNNGV. Deletions cut 1 base from V and 0 bases from J, with 10 bases between. The CDR3 protein is CASSLVSASSYEQYF. The CDR3 DNA follows: TGTGCCAGCAGCTTAGTAAGTGCAAGCTCCTACGAGCAGTACTTC.

In this sample, this clonotype turned up many times. V is TRBV2 and J is TRBJ2-5; no clear D. The CDR3 runs to 13 residues. V was clipped by 7 bases and J by 8 bases, with 17 bases between them. The germline gives CDR1 SNHLY, CDR2 FYNNEI. The CDR3 region is CASIWAYLGTQYF. The CDR3, as DNA: TGTGCCAGCATTTGGGCATACTTGGGTACCCAGTACTTC.

This clonotype was counted ten times or more. The J gene is TRBJ2-7, the V gene TRBV6-5; 9 nucleotides line up with TRBD1. CDR3 length: 15 amino acids. The ends lost 8 bases at V and 3 bases at J; junction bases unmatched: 11. Looked up from germline, CDR1 is MNHEY and CDR2 is SVGAGI. CDR3 in DNA: TGTGCCAGCGGGGGACCCGGGACAGGGCACTACGAGCAGTACTTC. Its protein is CASGGPGTGHYEQYF.

This clonotype has just a few counts. The chain's CDR3 is CASSATRLENTGELFF. CDR3 DNA: TGTGCCAGCAGCGCAACTAGGTTGGAGAACACCGGGGAGCTGTTTTTT. This chain links TRBV4-2 with TRBJ2-2; TRBD2 is a possible D gene (5 bases). The V end lost 5 bases, the J end lost 1 base, and 14 bases lay between the germline ends. Germline V gene sequence: CDR1 LGHNA, CDR2 YNFKEQ. The CDR3 loop spans 16 amino acids.

The chain combines TRBV5-1 with TRBJ2-3; 8 bases are a match to TRBD2. CDR1 and CDR2 (germline): SGHRS, YFSETQ. The CDR3 consists of 14 residues. V was pared by 6 bases and J by 5 bases, with 8 bases of the junction left unmatched. The CDR3 sequence: CASTRGGVGDTQYF. CDR3 nucleotides: TGCGCCAGCACCCGGGGGGGAGTAGGAGATACGCAGTATTTT.

V usage is TRBV11-2 and J usage is TRBJ1-1; unclear D gene. Germline assignment: CDR1 SGHAT and CDR2 FQNNGV. The CDR3 covers 14 residues. Trimming removed 5 bases from V and 9 bases from J, with 19 bases in between. The DNA of the CDR3 is TGTGCCAGCAGCATAATATTATTTAGCATTCAAGCTTTCTTT. Amino acid sequence: CASSIILFSIQAFF.

The genes are TRBV7-2 and TRBJ2-7; D might be TRBD2 (6 bases). From germline, CDR1 is SGHTA and CDR2 FQGNSA. With 8 bases removed from V and 5 bases from J, the gap between germline ends came to 10 bases. This CDR3 has 11 residues. DNA for the CDR3: TGTGCCAGCGGAGGGTACGACGAGCAGTACTTC. Translated: CASGGYDEQYF.

This chain joins TRBV4-2 and TRBJ2-3; D may be TRBD2 (5 bases). V was pared by 5 bases and J by 6 bases, with 15 bases between. Germline V gene lookup returns CDR1 LGHNA and CDR2 YNFKEQ. This CDR3 has 14 residues. In DNA form, the CDR3 reads TGTGCCAGCAGCTTAAGACTAACCATTGATACGCAGTATTTT. Translating it yields CASSLRLTIDTQYF.

The gene calls are TRBV4-2 and TRBJ1-2, with TRBD1 as a possible D gene (5 bases). Germline V CDR1 and CDR2: LGHNA, YNFKEQ. The CDR3 sequence is 16 residues long. The ends were cut back, 0 bases at V and 6 bases at J, with 17 bases in the middle. Here the CDR3 DNA reads TGTGCCAGCAGCCAAGAAGGCGACATAGGGGTTAATGGCTACACCTTC. As protein: CASSQEGDIGVNGYTF.

This chain connects TRBV19 to TRBJ2-1, with 9 bases lining up with TRBD2. Trimming at V came to 3 bases and at J to 8 bases, leaving 8 bases not matched to a gene. Germline V gives CDR1 LNHDA, CDR2 SQIVND (reference sequence). This CDR3 has 15 amino acids. DNA for the CDR3: TGTGCCAGTAGTATCTTAGCGGGAGTTTGGTATGAGCAGTTCTTC. This encodes CASSILAGVWYEQFF.

The V gene is TRBV20-1, the J gene TRBJ2-2; a possible D gene is TRBD1 (5 bases). The CDR3 totals 16 residues. Germline V CDR1 and CDR2: DFQATT, SNEGSKA (reference sequence). Trimming took 3 bases from V and 1 from J, leaving 15 bases between them. The CDR3 loop is CSASYLGQKNTGELFF. The DNA of the CDR3 is TGCAGTGCTAGCTACCTAGGACAAAAGAACACCGGGGAGCTGTTTTTT.

Many counts were recorded for this clonotype. The chain carries TRBV10-3 and TRBJ2-6; 14 positions match TRBD2. There are 17 residues in the CDR3. Germline V CDR1 and CDR2: ENHRY, SYGVKD. V dropped 6 bases and J dropped 2; count of bases not matched to a gene: 3. In nucleotides, the CDR3 is TGTGCCATCAGCGGGACTAGCGGGAGTACTGGGGCCAACGTCCTGACTTTC. This translates into CAISGTSGSTGANVLTF.

This clonotype occurred many times. V is TRBV20-1 and J is TRBJ2-3; TRBD2 matches at 14 bases. J was trimmed by 2 bases and V by 3 bases; bases with no gene match: 7. Per germline, CDR1 DFQATT and CDR2 SNEGSKA (reference sequence). This CDR3 region has 17 residues. This chain's CDR3 is CSASDPGLAGVTDTQYF. The CDR3 DNA follows: TGCAGTGCTAGTGATCCGGGACTAGCGGGGGTCACAGATACGCAGTATTTT.

This chain links TRBV5-1 with TRBJ1-4; TRBD1 matches 8 bases. After removal of 4 bases from V and 8 bases from J, the junction contained 7 bases not matched to a gene. CDR1 is SGHRS, CDR2 YFSETQ, per germline. The CDR3 has 14 residues. DNA of the CDR3: TGCGCCAGCAGCCCTTTGACAGGGGACGAAAAACTGTTTTTT. Residues: CASSPLTGDEKLFF.

This clonotype was recorded a few times. The chain has TRBV27 and TRBJ2-7; TRBD2 matches at 9 bases. The trim removed 0 bases at V and 6 bases at J, leaving 9 bases unmatched. The CDR3 totals 16 residues. Germline CDR1 MNHEY, CDR2 SMNVEV (reference sequence). The CDR3 nucleotides read TGTGCCAGCAGTTTATCTGGCGGGAGGGCCTTTGCCGAGCAGTACTTC. This translates into CASSLSGGRAFAEQYF.

In regard to this clonotype: A much larger clone differs by one base, so this may be a read error. V is TRBV12-3 or TRBV12-4 and J is TRBJ2-1, with TRBD2 identical over 9 bases. The CDR3 sequence is 14 residues long. The chain's CDR3 is CASSPRLAANEHFF. The CDR3 DNA reads TGTGCCAGCAGTCCGAGACTAGCGGCCAATGAGCATTTCTTC.

The chain is built from TRBV20-1 and TRBJ2-7; 11 bases line up with TRBD1. J gave up 5 bases and V 6 bases, and 6 bases lay outside the gene matches. In germline, CDR1 is DFQATT, CDR2 SNEGSKA (reference sequence). This CDR3 has 13 amino acids. The CDR3 protein is CSAPGQGVDEQYF. In DNA form, the CDR3 reads TGCAGTGCCCCGGGACAGGGGGTTGACGAGCAGTACTTC.

A note on this clonotype: This could be a read error, since a much larger clone is one nucleotide away. The rearrangement uses TRBV20-1 and TRBJ2-1; TRBD2 aligns across 7 bases. Germline CDR1 and CDR2: DFQATT and SNEGSKA (reference sequence). This CDR3 spans 13 amino acids. The CDR3 region has the DNA TGCAGTACCAGCGGGAAGGTTTGGAATGAGCATTTCTTC. Translated, it gives CSTSGKVWNEHFF.

This clonotype was counted a few times. V gene TRBV7-9 combines with J gene TRBJ2-3; D uncertain. Trimming left V 7 bases short and J 2 bases short, with 16 bases between. Per the germline V gene, CDR1 is SEHNR and CDR2 is FQNEAQ (reference sequence). This CDR3 is 15 amino acids long. CDR3 loop: CASTRPDGLTDTQYF. CDR3 nucleotides: TGTGCCAGCACCCGACCGGACGGGCTCACAGATACGCAGTATTTT.

This clonotype was counted ten times or more. This sequence joins TRBV4-2 and TRBJ2-6; D is uncertain. This CDR3 contains 15 residues. V lost 4 bases and J lost 0, with 7 bases in between. CDR1 is LGHNA, CDR2 YNFKEQ, per germline. CDR3 sequence (DNA): TGTGCCAGCAGCCCAGACATCTCTGGGGCCAACGTCCTGACTTTC. Its protein is CASSPDISGANVLTF.

This clonotype was detected many times. This chain connects TRBV5-5 to TRBJ1-1; D might be TRBD1 (6 bases). Deletions cut 1 base from V and 6 bases from J, with 16 bases between. The CDR3 is 15 residues long. The germline V gene has CDR1 SGHKS and CDR2 YYEKEE (reference sequence). CDR3 loop: CASSLSMGGASEAFF. The CDR3 DNA sequence: TGTGCCAGCAGCTTGTCCATGGGGGGGGCGTCTGAAGCTTTCTTT.

V and J are TRBV2 and TRBJ2-7; 11 nucleotides match TRBD2. This CDR3 region has 14 residues. The germline CDR1 and CDR2 sequences are SNHLY and FYNNEI. V trimming: 10 bases; J trimming: 2 bases; junction bases outside the gene matches: 7. The CDR3 bases are TGTGCCATCGTGACTAGCGGGGCAACCTACGAGCAGTACTTC. It encodes CAIVTSGATYEQYF.

This clonotype was seen repeatedly, ten times or more. The chain is built from TRBV5-1 and TRBJ2-5; D call uncertain. Germline V gene sequence: CDR1 SGHRS, CDR2 YFSETQ. The V gene lost 1 base and the J gene lost 1 base, with 14 bases spanning the gap. The CDR3 is 16 residues long. As DNA, the CDR3 is TGCGCCAGCAGCTTGCCCCCTTTGAGTACCCAAGAGACCCAGTACTTC. It is translated as CASSLPPLSTQETQYF.

This chain links TRBV13 with TRBJ1-1; TRBD1 might be the D (6 bases). V was shortened by 5 bases and J by 2 bases, with 9 bases between the two germline ends. Germline values: CDR1 PRHDT, CDR2 FYEKMQ (reference sequence). The CDR3 has 13 amino acids. CDR3 nucleotides: TGTGCCAGCAGCCCGGGACACAACACTGAAGCTTTCTTT. As protein: CASSPGHNTEAFF.

There are a few counts of this clonotype. The chain couples TRBV20-1 to TRBJ2-5, with 7 bases lining up with TRBD2. CDR1 and CDR2 (germline): DFQATT, SNEGSKA (reference sequence). The CDR3 totals 15 residues. J lost 0 bases, V lost 5 bases, and 9 bases had no gene match. Here the CDR3 reads CSASTSAIYQETQYF. CDR3 nucleotides: TGCAGTGCTTCCACTAGCGCAATTTACCAAGAGACCCAGTACTTC.

This clonotype has at least ten counts. The chain joins TRBV10-3 to TRBJ2-1, with 8 bases matching TRBD2. CDR1 and CDR2 (germline): ENHRY, SYGVKD. CDR3 length: 17 residues. Unmatched junction bases numbered 8, after V lost 2 bases and J lost 2 bases. The CDR3, as DNA: TGTGCCATCAGTGAGGGGGGTCCGCGGGAGGCCTACAATGAGCAGTTCTTC. This sequence encodes CAISEGGPREAYNEQFF.

The table lists this clonotype with many counts. The V and J genes are TRBV29-1 and TRBJ1-1; no firm D call. The CDR3 runs to 10 residues. From germline, CDR1 is SQVTM and CDR2 ANQGSEA. V was shortened by 4 bases and J by 3 bases, with 3 bases between the two germline ends. The CDR3 region has the DNA TGCAGCGTTGGCCACACTGAAGCTTTCTTT. This gives the protein CSVGHTEAFF.

There are many counts of this clonotype. The gene calls are TRBV29-1 and TRBJ1-2, with D unclear. The CDR3 is 12 amino acids. Germline V gene lookup returns CDR1 SQVTM and CDR2 ANQGSEA. Trimming removed 3 bases at V and 4 bases at J, with 9 bases between. The CDR3 bases are TGCAGCGTTGACTCGAGAGGCTATGGCTACACCTTC. The encoded protein is CSVDSRGYGYTF.

As to this clonotype: Sequence at one end of the junction differs from germline and may be a read error. The rearrangement joins TRBV7-8 to TRBJ2-3, with 7 bases that match TRBD1. Germline-derived CDR1 and CDR2 are SGHVS and FQNEAQ. The CDR3 sequence is 14 residues long. In DNA, the CDR3 is TGTGCCAGCAGCCCAGGGGACAGCACAGATACGCAGGATTTT. Translating gives CASSPGDSTDTQDF.